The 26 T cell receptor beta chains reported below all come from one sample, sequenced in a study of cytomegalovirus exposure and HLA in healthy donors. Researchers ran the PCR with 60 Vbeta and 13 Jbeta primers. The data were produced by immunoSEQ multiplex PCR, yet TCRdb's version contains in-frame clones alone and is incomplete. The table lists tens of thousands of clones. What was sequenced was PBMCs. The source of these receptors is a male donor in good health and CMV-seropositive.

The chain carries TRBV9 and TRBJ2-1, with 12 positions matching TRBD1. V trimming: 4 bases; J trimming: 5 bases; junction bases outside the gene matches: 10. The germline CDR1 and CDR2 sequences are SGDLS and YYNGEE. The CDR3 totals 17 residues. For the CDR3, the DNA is TGTGCCAGCAGCTCCCGGGGGACAGGGGGCCCTGACAATGAGCAGTTCTTC. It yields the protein CASSSRGTGGPDNEQFF.

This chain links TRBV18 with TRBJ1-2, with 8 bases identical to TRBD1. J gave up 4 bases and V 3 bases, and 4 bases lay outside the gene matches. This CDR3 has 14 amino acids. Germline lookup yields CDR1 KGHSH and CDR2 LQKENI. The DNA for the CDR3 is TGTGCCAGCTCACCTACAGGGGGGATCTATGGCTACACCTTC. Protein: CASSPTGGIYGYTF.

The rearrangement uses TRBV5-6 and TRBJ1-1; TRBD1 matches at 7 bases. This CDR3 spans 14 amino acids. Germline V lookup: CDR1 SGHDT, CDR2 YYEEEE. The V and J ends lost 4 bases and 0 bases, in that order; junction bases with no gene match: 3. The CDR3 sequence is CASSIQGLNTEAFF. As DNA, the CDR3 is TGTGCCAGCAGCATACAGGGGTTGAACACTGAAGCTTTCTTT.

The CDR3 here is CASTPDRGNSPLHF. CDR3 DNA sequence: TGTGCCAGCACCCCCGACAGGGGTAATTCACCCCTCCACTTT. The chain links TRBV27 to TRBJ1-6, with 8 nucleotides matching TRBD1. The germline CDR1 and CDR2 sequences are MNHEY and SMNVEV (reference sequence). The CDR3 has 14 residues. With V trimmed by 7 bases and J by 6 bases, 5 bases remained unmatched.

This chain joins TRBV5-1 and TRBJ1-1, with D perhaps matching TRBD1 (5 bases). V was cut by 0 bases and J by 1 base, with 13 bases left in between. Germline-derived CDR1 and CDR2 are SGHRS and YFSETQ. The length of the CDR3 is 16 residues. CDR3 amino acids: CASSLVGGLTNTEAFF. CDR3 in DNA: TGCGCCAGCAGCTTGGTTGGGGGACTGACGAACACTGAAGCTTTCTTT.

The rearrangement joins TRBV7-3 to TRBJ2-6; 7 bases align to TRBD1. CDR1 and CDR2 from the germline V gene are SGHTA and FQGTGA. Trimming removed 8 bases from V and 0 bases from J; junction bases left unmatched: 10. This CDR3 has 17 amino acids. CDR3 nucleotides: TGTGCCAGCGGCACATCGGGACAGCTCTCTGGGGCCAACGTCCTGACTTTC. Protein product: CASGTSGQLSGANVLTF.

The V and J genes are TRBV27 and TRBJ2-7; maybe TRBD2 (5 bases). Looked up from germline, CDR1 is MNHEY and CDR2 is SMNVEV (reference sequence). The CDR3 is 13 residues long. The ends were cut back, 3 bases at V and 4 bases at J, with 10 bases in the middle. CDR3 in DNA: TGTGCCAGCAGTTTCGGGGAAAAGTACGAGCAGTACTTC. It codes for CASSFGEKYEQYF.

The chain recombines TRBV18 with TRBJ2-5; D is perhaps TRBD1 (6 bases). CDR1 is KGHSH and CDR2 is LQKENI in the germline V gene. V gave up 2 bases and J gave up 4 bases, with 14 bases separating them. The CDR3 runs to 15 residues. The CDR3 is CASSPTGPPGETQYF. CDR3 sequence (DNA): TGTGCCAGCTCACCAACAGGGCCGCCGGGAGAGACCCAGTACTTC. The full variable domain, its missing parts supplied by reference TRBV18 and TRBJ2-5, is NAGVMQNPRHLVRRRGQEARLRCSPMKGHSHVYWYRQLPEEGLKFMVYLQKENIIDESGMPKERFSAEFPKEGPSILRIQQVVRGDSAAYFCASSPTGPPGETQYFGPGTRLLVL.

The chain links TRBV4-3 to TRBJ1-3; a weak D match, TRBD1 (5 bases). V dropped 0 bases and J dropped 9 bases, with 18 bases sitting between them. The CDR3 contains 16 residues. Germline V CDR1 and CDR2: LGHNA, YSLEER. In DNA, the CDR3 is TGCGCCAGCAGCCAAGATCACCGGGGGACTAGAGGCACCATATATTTT. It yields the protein CASSQDHRGTRGTIYF.

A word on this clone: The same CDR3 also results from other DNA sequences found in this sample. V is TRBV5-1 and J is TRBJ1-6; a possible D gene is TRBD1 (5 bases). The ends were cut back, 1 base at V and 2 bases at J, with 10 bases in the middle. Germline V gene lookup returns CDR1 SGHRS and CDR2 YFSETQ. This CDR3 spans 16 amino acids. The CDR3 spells CASSLQGSTYNSPLHF. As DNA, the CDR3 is TGCGCCAGCAGCTTGCAGGGATCAACCTATAATTCACCCCTCCACTTT.

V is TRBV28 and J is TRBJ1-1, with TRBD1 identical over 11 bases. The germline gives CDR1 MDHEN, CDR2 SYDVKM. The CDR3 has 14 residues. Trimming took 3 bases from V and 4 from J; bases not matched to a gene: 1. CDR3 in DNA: TGTGCCAGCAGTTTGGGACAGGGGGGCACTGAAGCTTTCTTT. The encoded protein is CASSLGQGGTEAFF.

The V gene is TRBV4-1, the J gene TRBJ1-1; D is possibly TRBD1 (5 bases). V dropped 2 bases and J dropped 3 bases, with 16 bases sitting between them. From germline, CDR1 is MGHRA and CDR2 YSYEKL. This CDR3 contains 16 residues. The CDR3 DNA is TGCGCCAGCAGCCAAACTTGGACACCCGAGGACACTGAAGCTTTCTTT. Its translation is CASSQTWTPEDTEAFF.

This chain's CDR3 is CASSQGTGIPYEQYF. In DNA form, the CDR3 reads TGTGCCAGCAGCCAGGGGACAGGAATACCCTACGAGCAGTACTTC. The V gene is TRBV7-2, the J gene TRBJ2-7, with TRBD1 identical over 8 bases. Germline V gene data show CDR1 as SGHTA and CDR2 as FQGNSA. V lost 5 bases to trimming and J lost 2 bases; unmatched junction nucleotides: 8. The CDR3 spans 15 residues.

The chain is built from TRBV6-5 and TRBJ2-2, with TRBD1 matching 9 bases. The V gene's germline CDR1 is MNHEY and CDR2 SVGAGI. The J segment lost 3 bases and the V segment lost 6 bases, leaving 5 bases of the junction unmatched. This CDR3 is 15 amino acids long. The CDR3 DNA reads TGTGCCAGCAGCACCGGGACAGGGCACACCGGGGAGCTGTTTTTT. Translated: CASSTGTGHTGELFF.

CDR3 sequence: CASTRGTEAFF. The DNA of the CDR3 is TGTGCCAGCACGCGGGGCACTGAAGCTTTCTTT. The chain is built from TRBV7-2 and TRBJ1-1; no clear D gene. The CDR3 extends over 11 amino acids. CDR1 is SGHTA, CDR2 FQGNSA, per germline. The V gene lost 7 bases and the J gene lost 4 bases, with 7 bases spanning the gap.

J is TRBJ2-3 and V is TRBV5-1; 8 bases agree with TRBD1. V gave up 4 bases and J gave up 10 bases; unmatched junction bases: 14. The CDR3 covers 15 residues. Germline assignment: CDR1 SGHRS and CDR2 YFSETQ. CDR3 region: CASSRGQGKGQSQYF. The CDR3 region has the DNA TGCGCCAGCAGCCGAGGACAGGGTAAGGGGCAGTCGCAGTATTTT.

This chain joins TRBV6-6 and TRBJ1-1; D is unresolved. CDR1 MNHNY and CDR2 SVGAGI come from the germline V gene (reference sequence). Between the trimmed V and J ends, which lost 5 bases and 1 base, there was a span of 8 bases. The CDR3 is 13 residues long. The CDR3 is CASSLGWNTEAFF. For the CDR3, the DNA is TGTGCCAGCAGTCTAGGTTGGAACACTGAAGCTTTCTTT.

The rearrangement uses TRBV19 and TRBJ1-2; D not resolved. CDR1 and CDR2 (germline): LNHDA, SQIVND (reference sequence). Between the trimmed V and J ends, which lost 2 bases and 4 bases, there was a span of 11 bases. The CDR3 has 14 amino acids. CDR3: CASSILGESYGYTF. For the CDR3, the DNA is TGTGCCAGTAGTATACTGGGAGAGAGCTATGGCTACACCTTC.

Written as DNA, the CDR3 is TGTGCCAGCAGCTTAGAGTATAGGGGCTACGAGCAGTACTTC. Protein sequence: CASSLEYRGYEQYF. The chain is built from TRBV7-3 and TRBJ2-7; D possibly corresponds to TRBD1 (5 bases). In germline, CDR1 is SGHTA, CDR2 FQGTGA. V was clipped by 2 bases and J by 3 bases, with 11 bases between them. The CDR3 loop spans 14 amino acids.

The CDR3 bases are TGTGCCAGCAGTCCGCGGGGACAGGTTCTCGAGCAGTACTTC. It specifies CASSPRGQVLEQYF. This chain joins TRBV6-6 and TRBJ2-7; 8 bases align to TRBD1. V was clipped by 5 bases and J by 6 bases; unmatched bases: 9. This CDR3 is built from 14 residues. CDR1 and CDR2 (germline): MNHNY, SVGAGI (reference sequence).

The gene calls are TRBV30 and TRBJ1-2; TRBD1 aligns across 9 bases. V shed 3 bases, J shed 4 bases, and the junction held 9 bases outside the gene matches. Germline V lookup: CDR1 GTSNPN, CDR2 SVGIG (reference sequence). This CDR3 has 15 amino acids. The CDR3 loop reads CAWSLRGQGFYGYTF. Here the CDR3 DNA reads TGTGCCTGGAGCCTCCGGGGACAGGGATTCTATGGCTACACCTTC.

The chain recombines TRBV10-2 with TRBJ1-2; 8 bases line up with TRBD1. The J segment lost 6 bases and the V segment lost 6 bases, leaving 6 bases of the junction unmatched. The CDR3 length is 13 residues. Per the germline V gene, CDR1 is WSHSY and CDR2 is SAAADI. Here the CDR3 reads CASSPGQGHGYTF. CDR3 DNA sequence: TGCGCCAGCAGCCCTGGACAGGGCCATGGCTACACCTTC.

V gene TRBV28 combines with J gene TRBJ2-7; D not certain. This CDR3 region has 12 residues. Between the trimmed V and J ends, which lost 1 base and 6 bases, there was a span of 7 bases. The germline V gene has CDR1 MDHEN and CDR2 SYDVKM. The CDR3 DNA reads TGTGCCAGCAGTTTATACCCTAGCGAGCAGTACTTC. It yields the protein CASSLYPSEQYF.

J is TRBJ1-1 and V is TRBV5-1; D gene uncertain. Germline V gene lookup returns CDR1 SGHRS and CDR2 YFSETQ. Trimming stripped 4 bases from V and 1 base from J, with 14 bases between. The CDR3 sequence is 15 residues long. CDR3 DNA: TGCGCCAGCAGCCCCCAGGAAGTAGGGAACACTGAAGCTTTCTTT. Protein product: CASSPQEVGNTEAFF.

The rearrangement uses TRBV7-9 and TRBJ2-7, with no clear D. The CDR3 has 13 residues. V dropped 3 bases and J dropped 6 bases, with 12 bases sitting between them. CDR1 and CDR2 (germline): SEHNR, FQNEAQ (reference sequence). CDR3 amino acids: CASSFPGRIEQYF. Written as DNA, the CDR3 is TGTGCCAGCAGCTTTCCAGGAAGAATCGAGCAGTACTTC.

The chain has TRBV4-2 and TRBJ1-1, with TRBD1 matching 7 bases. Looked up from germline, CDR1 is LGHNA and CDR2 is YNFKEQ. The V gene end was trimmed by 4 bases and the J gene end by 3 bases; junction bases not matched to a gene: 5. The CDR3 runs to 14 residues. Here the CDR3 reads CASSRIQGYTEAFF. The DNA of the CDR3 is TGTGCCAGCAGCCGCATACAGGGGTACACTGAAGCTTTCTTT.